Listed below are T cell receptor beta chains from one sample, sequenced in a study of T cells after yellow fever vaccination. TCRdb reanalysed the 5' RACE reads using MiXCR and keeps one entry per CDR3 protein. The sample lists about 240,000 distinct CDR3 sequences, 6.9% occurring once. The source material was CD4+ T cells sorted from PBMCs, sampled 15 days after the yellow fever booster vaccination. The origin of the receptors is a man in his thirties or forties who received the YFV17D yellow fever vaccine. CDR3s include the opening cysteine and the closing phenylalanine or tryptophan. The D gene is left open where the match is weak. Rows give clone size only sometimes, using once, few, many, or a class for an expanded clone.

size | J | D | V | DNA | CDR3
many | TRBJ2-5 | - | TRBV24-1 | TGTGCCACCAGTGATCGACAGTCTCAAGAGACCCAGTACTTC | CATSDRQSQETQYF
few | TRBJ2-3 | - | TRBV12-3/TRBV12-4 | TGTGCCAGCAGTTTAGAAATGGGGGGTACGCAGTATTTT | CASSLEMGGTQYF
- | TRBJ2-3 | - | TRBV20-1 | TGCAGTGCTGGGGCCGGGGGTAGCACAGATACGCAGTATTTT | CSAGAGGSTDTQYF
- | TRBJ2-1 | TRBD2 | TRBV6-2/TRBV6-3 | TGTGCCAGCAGTTACCCAAAGCGGGAGGGCGCGCAGGCTGAGCAGTTCTTC | CASSYPKREGAQAEQFF
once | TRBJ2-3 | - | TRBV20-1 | TGCAGTGCTCGACATGCTGACGATACGCAGTATTTT | CSARHADDTQYF
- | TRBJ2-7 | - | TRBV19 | TGTGCCAGTAGTCTAAAGGGTTCACACCACTACGAGCAGTACTTC | CASSLKGSHHYEQYF
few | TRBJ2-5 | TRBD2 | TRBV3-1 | TGTGCCAGCAGCCAAGGAAGCGGGAGAGCAGAGACCCAGTACTTC | CASSQGSGRAETQYF
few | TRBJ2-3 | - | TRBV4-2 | TGTGCCAGCAGCCAAGATGAGAGGGGGGGCACAGATACGCAGTATTTT | CASSQDERGGTDTQYF
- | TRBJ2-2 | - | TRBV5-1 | TGCGCCAGCAGCTTGGATGGACTATACACCGGGGAGCTGTTTTTT | CASSLDGLYTGELFF
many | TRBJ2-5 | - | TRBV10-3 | TGTGCCATCAGCGAGAATAGGGACGGGCCCGGGACCCAGTACTTC | CAISENRDGPGTQYF
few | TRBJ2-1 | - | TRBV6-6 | TGTGCCAGCAAAAGCAATGAGCAGTTCTTC | CASKSNEQFF
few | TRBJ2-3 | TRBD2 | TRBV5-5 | TGTGCCAGCAGCTTGGGGTCTAGCGGAAGCACAGATACGCAGTATTTT | CASSLGSSGSTDTQYF
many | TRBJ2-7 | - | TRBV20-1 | TGCAGTGCTCCCGAGGCCCGGTTAGGGAGTCTGTACTTC | CSAPEARLGSLYF
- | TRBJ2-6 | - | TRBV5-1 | TGCGCCAGCAGCACGGAGCTTTGGGCCAACGTCCTGACTTTC | CASSTELWANVLTF
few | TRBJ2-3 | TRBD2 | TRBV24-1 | TGTGCCACCAGCGGGAGGGCAAGCGATACGCAGTATTTT | CATSGRASDTQYF
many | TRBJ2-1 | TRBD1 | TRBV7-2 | TGTGCCAGCAGCTTAGAGGTCGGGACAGGATACAATGAGCAGTTCTTC | CASSLEVGTGYNEQFF
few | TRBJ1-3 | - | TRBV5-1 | TGCGCCAGCAGCCCGGGGATGACTTACTCTGGAAACACCATATATTTT | CASSPGMTYSGNTIYF
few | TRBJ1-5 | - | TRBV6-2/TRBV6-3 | TGTGCCAGCAGAATACGACAGGCCAATCAGCCCCAGCATTTT | CASRIRQANQPQHF
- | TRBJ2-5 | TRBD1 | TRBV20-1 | TGCAGTAGGACAGGGGGCGAGACCCAGTACTTC | CSRTGGETQYF
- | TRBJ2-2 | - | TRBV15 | TGTGCCACCGGCAGAGACCTCGGGGGCTCTGGCACCGGGGAGCTGTTTTTT | CATGRDLGGSGTGELFF
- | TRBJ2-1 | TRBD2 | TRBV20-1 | TGCAGTGCTGGGGGGGAGTTGGGTGAGCAGTTCTTC | CSAGGELGEQFF
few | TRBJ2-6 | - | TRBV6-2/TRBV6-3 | TGTGCCAGCAGTTACTCAAGTTATCCGGTGACAGGCGGCTCTGGGGCCAACGTCCTGACTTTC | CASSYSSYPVTGGSGANVLTF
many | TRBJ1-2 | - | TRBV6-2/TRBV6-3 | TGTGCCAGCAGCTACACAGGGTTCGCCTATGGCTACACCTTC | CASSYTGFAYGYTF
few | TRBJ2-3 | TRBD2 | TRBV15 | TGTGCCACCAGCAGAGATGGGACTAGCGGGAGCACAGATACGCAGTATTTT | CATSRDGTSGSTDTQYF
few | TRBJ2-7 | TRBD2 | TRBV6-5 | TGTGCCAGCAGTTATCGAGCGGGAGGATCCTCCGAGCAGTACTTC | CASSYRAGGSSEQYF
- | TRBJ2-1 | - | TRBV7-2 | TGTGCCAGCAGCTTAGGGGGACCTCAAGTCAGTCTGTTCTTC | CASSLGGPQVSLFF
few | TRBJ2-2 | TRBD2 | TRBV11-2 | TGTGCCAGCAGCCCGACTAGCGTAGGCGGGGAGCTGTTTTTT | CASSPTSVGGELFF
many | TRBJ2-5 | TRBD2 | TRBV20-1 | TGCAGTGCGTGGACTAGCGGGAGAGGAGGCGGGGAGACCCAGTACTTC | CSAWTSGRGGGETQYF
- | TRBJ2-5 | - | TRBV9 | TGTGCCAGCAGCGTAGTCGGAGGGGATGTGGAGACCCAGTACTTC | CASSVVGGDVETQYF
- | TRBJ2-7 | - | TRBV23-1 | TGCGCCACGAGACTAGAACGCTCGCCTTACGAGCAGTACTTC | CATRLERSPYEQYF
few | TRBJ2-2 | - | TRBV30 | TGTGCCTGGAGTATTGAATACACCGGGGAGCTGTTTTTT | CAWSIEYTGELFF
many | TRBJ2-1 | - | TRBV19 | TGTGCCAGTAGTATAGGACGGGCTAGCCGAGGGGAGCAGTTCTTC | CASSIGRASRGEQFF
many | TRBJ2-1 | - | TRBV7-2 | TGTGCCAGCAGCTTAGAATGGACCTACAATGAGCAGTTCTTC | CASSLEWTYNEQFF
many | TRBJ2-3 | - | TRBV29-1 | TGCAGCATTGGGGCAAGCACAGATACGCAGTATTTT | CSIGASTDTQYF
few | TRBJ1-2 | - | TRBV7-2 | TGTGCCAGCAGCTTATTTGCCGGCCCCGGACATGGCTACACCTTC | CASSLFAGPGHGYTF
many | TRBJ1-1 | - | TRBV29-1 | TGCAGCGTTGCCAGACGCATGAACACTGAAGCTTTCTTT | CSVARRMNTEAFF
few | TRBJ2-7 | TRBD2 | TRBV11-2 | TGTGCCAGCAGCTTAGGGATAGCGGGAGGGCCAAGAGGGATCTCCTACGAGCAGTACTTC | CASSLGIAGGPRGISYEQYF
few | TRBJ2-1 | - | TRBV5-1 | TGCGCCAGCAGCTTTTCGGGTGGAAGCTCCTACAATGAGCAGTTCTTC | CASSFSGGSSYNEQFF
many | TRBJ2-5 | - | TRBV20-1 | TGCAGTGCTAGAGAGGCTAGCGTGCTAGAGACCCAGTACTTC | CSAREASVLETQYF
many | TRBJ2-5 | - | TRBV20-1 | TGCAGTGCCCCGTCTAGGGGGGAGACCCAGTACTTC | CSAPSRGETQYF
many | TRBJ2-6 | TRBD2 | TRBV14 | TGTGCCAGCAGCCAAGTGGAACTAGCGGGTTACGGGGCCAACGTCCTGACTTTC | CASSQVELAGYGANVLTF
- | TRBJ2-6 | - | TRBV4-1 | TGCGCCAGCAGCCAAGATCTTAGCAGGTCTGGGGCCAACGTCCTGACTTTC | CASSQDLSRSGANVLTF
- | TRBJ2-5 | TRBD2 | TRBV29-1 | TGCAGCGTCACAAGGACTAGCCCAGAAGAGACCCAGTACTTC | CSVTRTSPEETQYF
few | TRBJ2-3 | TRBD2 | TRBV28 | TGTGCCAGCAGCAAACGGGGGGGAACAGATACGCAGTATTTT | CASSKRGGTDTQYF
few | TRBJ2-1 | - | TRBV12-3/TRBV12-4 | TGTGCCAGCAGTTTAAGTCATCTGGTCAATGAGCAGTTCTTC | CASSLSHLVNEQFF
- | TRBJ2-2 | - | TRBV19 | TGTGCCAGTAGTATTGGGCTAAACACCGGGGAGCTGTTTTTT | CASSIGLNTGELFF
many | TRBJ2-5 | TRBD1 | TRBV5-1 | TGCGCCAGCAGCTTGCCAGGGGGCGCGGAGACCCAGTACTTC | CASSLPGGAETQYF
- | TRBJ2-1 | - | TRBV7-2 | TGTGCCAGCAGCCCCCAAGAAAGCCTAATGTACAATGAGCAGTTCTTC | CASSPQESLMYNEQFF
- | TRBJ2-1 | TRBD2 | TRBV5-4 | TGTGCCAGCAGCTTGTCTGCGGGAGGGTTTTACAATGAGCAGTTCTTC | CASSLSAGGFYNEQFF
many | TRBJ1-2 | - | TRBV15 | TGTGCCACCAGAGAGCGGGTGGGCTATGGCTACACCTTC | CATRERVGYGYTF